A selection of T cell receptor beta chains follows, all from one sample in a study of cytomegalovirus exposure and HLA in healthy donors. The assay was immunoSEQ multiplex PCR, and TCRdb's table has in-frame clones only and misses some. The table shows 150,000 to 200,000 clones, with 86% occurring only once. Sample: PBMCs. The receptors shown here come from a woman aged 18 to 35 in good health and CMV-seronegative. The CDR3 runs from the conserved cysteine through the conserved F or W. D genes are given only for firm matches. Only some rows state a clone size, as once, few, many or a class for expanded clones.

CDR3 DNA: TGTGCCAGCAGTGAACACCTCAGGGGCGGCTGGCCTCCCTTC
CDR3 protein: CASSEHLRGGWPPF
V gene: TRBV2
J gene: TRBJ1-2
D gene: -
clone size: few

CDR3 DNA: TGTGCCAGCAGCTTGTCTCTCGGGATGGGCTCTGGAAACACCATATATTTT
CDR3 protein: CASSLSLGMGSGNTIYF
V gene: TRBV5-5
J gene: TRBJ1-3
D gene: -
clone size: -

CDR3 DNA: TGCAGCGTTGAAGATTTGGGGGGACAGGGGGTGTCCTACGAGCAGTACTTC
CDR3 protein: CSVEDLGGQGVSYEQYF
V gene: TRBV29-1
J gene: TRBJ2-7
D gene: TRBD1
clone size: -

CDR3 DNA: TGTGCCAGCAGTGAAGGTGCGGGCGGGAGTGGAAATGAGCAGTTCTTC
CDR3 protein: CASSEGAGGSGNEQFF
V gene: TRBV6-1
J gene: TRBJ2-1
D gene: TRBD2
clone size: -

CDR3 DNA: TGTGCCAGCAGCGTAGGGGCTCCCCCCTACGAGCAGTACTTC
CDR3 protein: CASSVGAPPYEQYF
V gene: TRBV9
J gene: TRBJ2-7
D gene: -
clone size: -

CDR3 DNA: TGCAGCGTCGAGTTGACTAGCGACTACGAGCAGTACTTC
CDR3 protein: CSVELTSDYEQYF
V gene: TRBV29-1
J gene: TRBJ2-7
D gene: TRBD2
clone size: -

CDR3 DNA: TGCGCCAGCAGCTTGGGGTACAGCGGGATTACAGAGACCCAGTACTTC
CDR3 protein: CASSLGYSGITETQYF
V gene: TRBV5-1
J gene: TRBJ2-5
D gene: TRBD2
clone size: -

CDR3 DNA: TGTGCCAGCAGTTTAAGCGGGGGAGGAATCGATGAGCAGTTCTTC
CDR3 protein: CASSLSGGGIDEQFF
V gene: TRBV6-5
J gene: TRBJ2-1
D gene: TRBD2
clone size: -

CDR3 DNA: TGTGCCACCAGCAGAGATCGAAAGGGGCTCAATGAGCAGTTCTTC
CDR3 protein: CATSRDRKGLNEQFF
V gene: TRBV15
J gene: TRBJ2-1
D gene: -
clone size: -

CDR3 DNA: TGCAGCCTTGCGGAGGGAGAGACCCAGTACTTC
CDR3 protein: CSLAEGETQYF
V gene: TRBV29-1
J gene: TRBJ2-5
D gene: -
clone size: -

CDR3 DNA: TGCGCCAGCAGTGGCATACTAGCGGGCACAGATACGCAGTATTTT
CDR3 protein: CASSGILAGTDTQYF
V gene: TRBV10-1
J gene: TRBJ2-3
D gene: TRBD2
clone size: -

CDR3 DNA: TGTGCCAGCAGCCCGACAGGAGTCTCTGGAAACACCATATATTTT
CDR3 protein: CASSPTGVSGNTIYF
V gene: TRBV11-3
J gene: TRBJ1-3
D gene: -
clone size: -

CDR3 DNA: TGTGCCAGCAGCGGTAGCGGGAAGGAGGTGCAGTACTTC
CDR3 protein: CASSGSGKEVQYF
V gene: TRBV9
J gene: TRBJ2-7
D gene: TRBD2
clone size: -

CDR3 DNA: TGTGCCAGCAGCCAACAACGGGACTTGTACACCGGGGAGCTGTTTTTT
CDR3 protein: CASSQQRDLYTGELFF
V gene: TRBV7-6
J gene: TRBJ2-2
D gene: -
clone size: -

CDR3 DNA: TGTGCCAGCAGCTTGATGGGCTTTCTTTTAAACACTGAAGCTTTCTTT
CDR3 protein: CASSLMGFLLNTEAFF
V gene: TRBV5-6
J gene: TRBJ1-1
D gene: -
clone size: -

CDR3 DNA: TGCGCCAGCAGTCTGGGTTCAGGGGGGGAGACCCAGTACTTC
CDR3 protein: CASSLGSGGETQYF
V gene: TRBV5-1
J gene: TRBJ2-5
D gene: -
clone size: -

CDR3 DNA: TGTGCCAGTAGTATTCGGGGAACTAGCGGGAGGAGAATTTCCTACGAGCAGTACTTC
CDR3 protein: CASSIRGTSGRRISYEQYF
V gene: TRBV19
J gene: TRBJ2-7
D gene: TRBD2
clone size: -

CDR3 DNA: TGTGCCAGCAGCCTCTCCACAGGGGAAGACTATGGCTACACCTTC
CDR3 protein: CASSLSTGEDYGYTF
V gene: TRBV27
J gene: TRBJ1-2
D gene: TRBD1
clone size: -

CDR3 DNA: TGTGCCAGCAGCTTCGTATTAGAATCCTACGAGCAGTACTTC
CDR3 protein: CASSFVLESYEQYF
V gene: TRBV5-5
J gene: TRBJ2-7
D gene: -
clone size: -

CDR3 DNA: TGTGCCAGCAGCTTAGCTTCAGCGGGAGGTTTCTCAGATACGCAGTATTTT
CDR3 protein: CASSLASAGGFSDTQYF
V gene: TRBV7-6
J gene: TRBJ2-3
D gene: TRBD2
clone size: -

CDR3 DNA: TGTGCCAGCAGCTCCGGGCGGGAGTACTATGGCTACACCTTC
CDR3 protein: CASSSGREYYGYTF
V gene: TRBV11-2
J gene: TRBJ1-2
D gene: -
clone size: -

CDR3 DNA: TGTGCCAGCAGCTTAGCGTCCAGGGGGCCGGGAAATGAGCAGTTCTTC
CDR3 protein: CASSLASRGPGNEQFF
V gene: TRBV7-2
J gene: TRBJ2-1
D gene: TRBD1
clone size: -

CDR3 DNA: TGTGCCAGCTCACCACCGATCTCGGTAGCGGGAGAGACCCAGTACTTC
CDR3 protein: CASSPPISVAGETQYF
V gene: TRBV18
J gene: TRBJ2-5
D gene: TRBD2
clone size: -

CDR3 DNA: TGTGCCAGCAGCCCCCCCCTCGGGGTAGATGGCTACACCTTC
CDR3 protein: CASSPPLGVDGYTF
V gene: TRBV28
J gene: TRBJ1-2
D gene: -
clone size: once

CDR3 DNA: TGTGCCAGCAGCTTTAGCGGGACACACTCCTACAATGAGCAGTTCTTC
CDR3 protein: CASSFSGTHSYNEQFF
V gene: TRBV5-6
J gene: TRBJ2-1
D gene: TRBD2
clone size: -

CDR3 DNA: TGCGCCAGCAGTGATGGGACAGGGGGACCTACCGGGGAGCTGTTTTTT
CDR3 protein: CASSDGTGGPTGELFF
V gene: TRBV10-2
J gene: TRBJ2-2
D gene: TRBD1
clone size: -

CDR3 DNA: TGCGCCAGCAGTGATCCCGACCCGACTAGCGGGAGCTCCTACAATGAGCAGTTCTTC
CDR3 protein: CASSDPDPTSGSSYNEQFF
V gene: TRBV10-2
J gene: TRBJ2-1
D gene: TRBD2
clone size: -

CDR3 DNA: TGCAGCGTTGATAGGCTAGCGGGAGGGGGCTCCTACAATGAGCAGTTCTTC
CDR3 protein: CSVDRLAGGGSYNEQFF
V gene: TRBV29-1
J gene: TRBJ2-1
D gene: TRBD2
clone size: -

CDR3 DNA: TGCGCCAGCAGCCCCGGACGGGGGGCAGATGGCTACACCTTC
CDR3 protein: CASSPGRGADGYTF
V gene: TRBV5-1
J gene: TRBJ1-2
D gene: -
clone size: -

CDR3 DNA: TGCAGCGCAACCGACAATAGCGGGGGGACGACAGATACGCAGTATTTT
CDR3 protein: CSATDNSGGTTDTQYF
V gene: TRBV29-1
J gene: TRBJ2-3
D gene: TRBD2
clone size: -

CDR3 DNA: TGTGCCAGCAGCTTAGATTCCGGGAGTTGGAATGAGCAGTTCTTC
CDR3 protein: CASSLDSGSWNEQFF
V gene: TRBV7-6
J gene: TRBJ2-1
D gene: -
clone size: -

CDR3 DNA: TGTGCCAGCAGCTTAGGGGGAGTCTCCTCCCGGGAGCAGTACTTC
CDR3 protein: CASSLGGVSSREQYF
V gene: TRBV7-9
J gene: TRBJ2-7
D gene: -
clone size: -

CDR3 DNA: TGTGCCAGCAGTTTAGCGGCAGGGAACTATGGCTACACCTTC
CDR3 protein: CASSLAAGNYGYTF
V gene: TRBV28
J gene: TRBJ1-2
D gene: -
clone size: -

CDR3 DNA: TGTGCCAGCAGCTACGGACGGGAGGTGGGCGGCTACACCTTC
CDR3 protein: CASSYGREVGGYTF
V gene: TRBV5-6
J gene: TRBJ1-2
D gene: -
clone size: few

CDR3 DNA: TGTGCCAGCAGTGGACAGGAAAACTATGGCTACACCTTC
CDR3 protein: CASSGQENYGYTF
V gene: TRBV2
J gene: TRBJ1-2
D gene: -
clone size: -

CDR3 DNA: TGTGCCAGCAGCGACAAGCGGGGGGCAGATACGCAGTATTTT
CDR3 protein: CASSDKRGADTQYF
V gene: TRBV9
J gene: TRBJ2-3
D gene: TRBD2
clone size: -

CDR3 DNA: TGTGCCAGCAGCTTACTTGCAACTAATGAAAAACTGTTTTTT
CDR3 protein: CASSLLATNEKLFF
V gene: TRBV7-9
J gene: TRBJ1-4
D gene: -
clone size: many

CDR3 DNA: TGTGCCAGTAAAAAGCGGGGGTACAATGAGCAGTTCTTC
CDR3 protein: CASKKRGYNEQFF
V gene: TRBV19
J gene: TRBJ2-1
D gene: TRBD2
clone size: -

CDR3 DNA: TGTGCCAGCAGTGACAGAAGAAACACCATATATTTT
CDR3 protein: CASSDRRNTIYF
V gene: TRBV6-6
J gene: TRBJ1-3
D gene: -
clone size: -

CDR3 DNA: TGTGCCAGCAGTGGTCGCGTTGAGCAGTTCTTC
CDR3 protein: CASSGRVEQFF
V gene: TRBV2
J gene: TRBJ2-1
D gene: -
clone size: -

CDR3 DNA: TGCGCCAGCAGCCAAGGGACTAGCGGGGGGGCCACAGATACGCAGTATTTT
CDR3 protein: CASSQGTSGGATDTQYF
V gene: TRBV4-1
J gene: TRBJ2-3
D gene: TRBD2
clone size: -

CDR3 DNA: TGTGCCATCGGGGGCTCCGGGATTTACTATGGCTACACCTTC
CDR3 protein: CAIGGSGIYYGYTF
V gene: TRBV10-3
J gene: TRBJ1-2
D gene: -
clone size: -

CDR3 DNA: TGTGCCAGCAGTTCAGGGACAGGGGCTTTTTATGGCTACACCTTC
CDR3 protein: CASSSGTGAFYGYTF
V gene: TRBV27
J gene: TRBJ1-2
D gene: TRBD1
clone size: -

CDR3 DNA: TGTGCCAGCAGCTTGCCCTCGGGACAGATGTATGGCTACACCTTC
CDR3 protein: CASSLPSGQMYGYTF
V gene: TRBV5-4
J gene: TRBJ1-2
D gene: TRBD1
clone size: -

CDR3 DNA: TGTGCCAGCAGCCTTTCGACAGGCTCCTACAATGAGCAGTTCTTC
CDR3 protein: CASSLSTGSYNEQFF
V gene: TRBV7-8
J gene: TRBJ2-1
D gene: -
clone size: -

CDR3 DNA: TGCAGCGTTGAAGATTTGACAGGGGACTATGGCTACACCTTC
CDR3 protein: CSVEDLTGDYGYTF
V gene: TRBV29-1
J gene: TRBJ1-2
D gene: TRBD1
clone size: -

CDR3 DNA: TGTGCCTGGAGAGGGGGAAACACCGGGGAGCTGTTTTTT
CDR3 protein: CAWRGGNTGELFF
V gene: TRBV30
J gene: TRBJ2-2
D gene: -
clone size: -

CDR3 DNA: TGTGCCAGTAGTACAAACAGGGGAGCTGATGTTCGCGAGCAGTACTTC
CDR3 protein: CASSTNRGADVREQYF
V gene: TRBV19
J gene: TRBJ2-7
D gene: TRBD1
clone size: -

CDR3 DNA: TGCGCCAGCAGCCAAGGACTTGCGGGGTCACAGGCGGGGGGCTACACCTTC
CDR3 protein: CASSQGLAGSQAGGYTF
V gene: TRBV4-1
J gene: TRBJ1-2
D gene: -
clone size: -